This TCR beta chain was sequenced for a study of blood T cells in healthy people across ages. General study findings and limits: It was the long-lived donors that had more naive CD4+ cells and higher diversity than aged donors. Unsorted PBMC material precluded a definitive naive versus antigen-experienced comparison.

Using a J-beta primer mix together with a sample-barcoded 5' primer, a second PCR was run for roughly 7 to 11 cycles. TCRdb re-called the 5' RACE reads with MiXCR, one entry per CDR3 protein. The sample has around 790,000 distinct CDR3 sequences; around 43% are singletons. The V gene's germline CDR1 is SGHTA and CDR2 FQGNSA. After removal of 6 bases from V and 5 bases from J, the junction contained 6 bases not matched to a gene. This CDR3 is built from 16 residues. As concerns this clonotype: Its antigen is unknown.

The sample consisted of blood. The sequence was collected from a man in his sixties in good health. The chain links TRBV7-2 to TRBJ2-2, with 13 positions matching TRBD2. The DNA of the CDR3 is TGTGCCAGCAGGGGGACTAGCGGGGCAACGACCGGGGAGCTGTTTTTT. This codes for CASRGTSGATTGELFF.